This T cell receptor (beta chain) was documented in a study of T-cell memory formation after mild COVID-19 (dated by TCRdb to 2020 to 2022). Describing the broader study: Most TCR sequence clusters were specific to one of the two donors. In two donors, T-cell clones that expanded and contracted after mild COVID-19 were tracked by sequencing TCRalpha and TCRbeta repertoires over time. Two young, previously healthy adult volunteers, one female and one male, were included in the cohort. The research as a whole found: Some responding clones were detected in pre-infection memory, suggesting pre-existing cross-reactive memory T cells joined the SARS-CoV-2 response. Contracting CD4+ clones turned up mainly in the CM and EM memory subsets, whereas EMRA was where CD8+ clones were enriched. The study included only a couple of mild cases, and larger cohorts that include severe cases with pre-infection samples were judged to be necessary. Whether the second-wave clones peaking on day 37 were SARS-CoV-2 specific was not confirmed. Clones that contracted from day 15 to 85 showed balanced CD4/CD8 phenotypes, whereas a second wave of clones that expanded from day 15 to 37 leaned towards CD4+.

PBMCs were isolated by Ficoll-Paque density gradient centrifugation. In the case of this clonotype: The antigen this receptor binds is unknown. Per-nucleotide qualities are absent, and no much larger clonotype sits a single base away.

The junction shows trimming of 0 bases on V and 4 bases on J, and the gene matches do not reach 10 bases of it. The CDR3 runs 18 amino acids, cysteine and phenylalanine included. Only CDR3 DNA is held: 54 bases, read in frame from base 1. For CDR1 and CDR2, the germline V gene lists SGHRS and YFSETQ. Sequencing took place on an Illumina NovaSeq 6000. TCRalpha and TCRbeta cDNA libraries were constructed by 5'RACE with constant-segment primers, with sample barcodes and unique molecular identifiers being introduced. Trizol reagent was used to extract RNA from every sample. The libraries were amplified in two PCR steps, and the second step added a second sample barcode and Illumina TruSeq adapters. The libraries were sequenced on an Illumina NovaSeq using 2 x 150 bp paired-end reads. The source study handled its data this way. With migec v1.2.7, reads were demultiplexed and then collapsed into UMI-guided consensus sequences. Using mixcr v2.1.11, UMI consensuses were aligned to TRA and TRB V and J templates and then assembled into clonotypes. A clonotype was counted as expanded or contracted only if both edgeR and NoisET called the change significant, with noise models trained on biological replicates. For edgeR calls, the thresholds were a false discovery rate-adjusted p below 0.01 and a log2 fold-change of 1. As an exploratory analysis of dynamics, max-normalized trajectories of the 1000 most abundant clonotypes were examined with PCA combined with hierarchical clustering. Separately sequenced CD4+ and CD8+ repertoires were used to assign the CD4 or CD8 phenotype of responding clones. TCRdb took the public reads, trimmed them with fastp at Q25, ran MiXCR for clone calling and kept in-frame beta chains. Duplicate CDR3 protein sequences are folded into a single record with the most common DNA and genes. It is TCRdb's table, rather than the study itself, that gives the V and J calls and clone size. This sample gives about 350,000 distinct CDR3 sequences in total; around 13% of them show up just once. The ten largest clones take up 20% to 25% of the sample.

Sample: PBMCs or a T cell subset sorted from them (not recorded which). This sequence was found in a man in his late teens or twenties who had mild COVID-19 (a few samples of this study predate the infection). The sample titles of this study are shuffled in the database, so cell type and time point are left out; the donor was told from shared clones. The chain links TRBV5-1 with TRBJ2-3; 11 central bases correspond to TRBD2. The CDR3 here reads CASSLDFLLAGGPDTQYF. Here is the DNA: TGCGCCAGCAGCTTGGACTTCCTTCTAGCGGGGGGCCCAGATACGCAGTATTTT.